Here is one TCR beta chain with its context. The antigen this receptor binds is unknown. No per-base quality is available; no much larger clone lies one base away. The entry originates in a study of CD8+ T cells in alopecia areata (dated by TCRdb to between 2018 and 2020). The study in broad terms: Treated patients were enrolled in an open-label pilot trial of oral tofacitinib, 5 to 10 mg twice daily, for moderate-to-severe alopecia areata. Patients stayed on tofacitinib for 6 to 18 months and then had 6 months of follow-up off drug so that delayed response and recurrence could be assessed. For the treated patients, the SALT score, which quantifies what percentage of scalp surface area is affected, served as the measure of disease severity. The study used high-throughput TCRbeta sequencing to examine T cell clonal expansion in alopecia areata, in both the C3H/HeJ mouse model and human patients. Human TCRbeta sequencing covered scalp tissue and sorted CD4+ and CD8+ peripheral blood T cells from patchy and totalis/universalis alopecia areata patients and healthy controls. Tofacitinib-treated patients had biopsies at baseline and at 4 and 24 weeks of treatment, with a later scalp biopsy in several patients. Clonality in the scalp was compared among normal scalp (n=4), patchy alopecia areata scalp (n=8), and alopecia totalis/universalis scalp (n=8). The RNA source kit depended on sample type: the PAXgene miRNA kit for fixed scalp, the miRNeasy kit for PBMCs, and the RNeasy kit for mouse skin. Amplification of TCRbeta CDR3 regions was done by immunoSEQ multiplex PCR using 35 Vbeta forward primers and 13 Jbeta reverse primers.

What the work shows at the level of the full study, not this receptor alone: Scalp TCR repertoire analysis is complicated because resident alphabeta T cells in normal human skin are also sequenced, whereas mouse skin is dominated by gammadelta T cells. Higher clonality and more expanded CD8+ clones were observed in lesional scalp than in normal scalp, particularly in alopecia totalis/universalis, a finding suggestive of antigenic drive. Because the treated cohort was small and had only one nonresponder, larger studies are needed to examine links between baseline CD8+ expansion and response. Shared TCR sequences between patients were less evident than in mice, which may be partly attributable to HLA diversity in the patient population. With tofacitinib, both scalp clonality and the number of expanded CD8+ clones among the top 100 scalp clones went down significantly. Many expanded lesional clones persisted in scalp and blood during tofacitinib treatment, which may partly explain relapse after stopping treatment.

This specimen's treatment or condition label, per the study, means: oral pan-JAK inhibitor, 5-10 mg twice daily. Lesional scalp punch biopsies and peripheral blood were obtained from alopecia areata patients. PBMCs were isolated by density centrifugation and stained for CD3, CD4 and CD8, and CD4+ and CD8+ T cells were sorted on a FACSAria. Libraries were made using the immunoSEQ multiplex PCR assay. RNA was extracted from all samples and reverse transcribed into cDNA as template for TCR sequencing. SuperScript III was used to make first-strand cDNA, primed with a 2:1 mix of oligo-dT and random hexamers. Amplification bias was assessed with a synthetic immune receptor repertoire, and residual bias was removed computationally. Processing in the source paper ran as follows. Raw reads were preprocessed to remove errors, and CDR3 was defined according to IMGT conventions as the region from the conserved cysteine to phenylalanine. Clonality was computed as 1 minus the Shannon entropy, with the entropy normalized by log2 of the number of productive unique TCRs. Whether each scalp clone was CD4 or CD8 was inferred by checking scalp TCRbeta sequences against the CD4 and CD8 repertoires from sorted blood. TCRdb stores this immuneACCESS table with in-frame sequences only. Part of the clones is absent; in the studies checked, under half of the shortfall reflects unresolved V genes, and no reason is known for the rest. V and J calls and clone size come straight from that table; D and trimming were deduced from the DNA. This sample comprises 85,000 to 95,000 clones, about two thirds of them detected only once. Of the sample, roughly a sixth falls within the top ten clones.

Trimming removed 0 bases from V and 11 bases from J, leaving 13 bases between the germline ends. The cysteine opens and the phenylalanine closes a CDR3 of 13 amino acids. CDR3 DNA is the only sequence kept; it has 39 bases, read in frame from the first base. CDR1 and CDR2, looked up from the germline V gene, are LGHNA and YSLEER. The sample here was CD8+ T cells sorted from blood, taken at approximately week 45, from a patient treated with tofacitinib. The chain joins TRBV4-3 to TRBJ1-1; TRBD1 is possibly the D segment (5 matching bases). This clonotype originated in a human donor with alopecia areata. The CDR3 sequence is CASSQERGIGAFF. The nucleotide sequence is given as TGCGCCAGCAGCCAAGAAAGGGGAATCGGGGCTTTCTTT.